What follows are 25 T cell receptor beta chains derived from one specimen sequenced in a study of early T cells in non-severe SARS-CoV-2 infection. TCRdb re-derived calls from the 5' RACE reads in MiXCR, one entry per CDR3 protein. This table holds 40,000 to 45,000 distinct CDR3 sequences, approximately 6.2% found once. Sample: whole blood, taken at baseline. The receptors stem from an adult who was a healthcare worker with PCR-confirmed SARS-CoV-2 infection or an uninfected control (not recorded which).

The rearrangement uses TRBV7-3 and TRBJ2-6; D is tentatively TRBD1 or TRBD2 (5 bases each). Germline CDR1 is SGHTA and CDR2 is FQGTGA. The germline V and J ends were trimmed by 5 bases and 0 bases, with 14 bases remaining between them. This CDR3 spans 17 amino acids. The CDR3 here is CASSPSGPHSGANVLTF. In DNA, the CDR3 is TGTGCCAGCAGCCCGTCGGGACCCCACTCTGGGGCCAACGTCCTGACTTTC.

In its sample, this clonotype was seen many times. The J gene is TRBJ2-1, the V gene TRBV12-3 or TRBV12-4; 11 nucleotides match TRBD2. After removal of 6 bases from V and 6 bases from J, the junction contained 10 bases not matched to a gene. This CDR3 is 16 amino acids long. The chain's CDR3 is CASSRNSGGALNEQFF. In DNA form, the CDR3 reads TGTGCCAGCAGCCGAAATAGCGGGGGGGCCCTCAATGAGCAGTTCTTC.

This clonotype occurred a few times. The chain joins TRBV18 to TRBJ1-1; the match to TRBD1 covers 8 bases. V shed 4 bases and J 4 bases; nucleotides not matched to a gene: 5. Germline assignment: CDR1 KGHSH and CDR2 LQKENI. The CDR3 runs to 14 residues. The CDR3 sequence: CASSQDRVFTEAFF. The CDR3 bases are TGTGCCAGCTCACAGGACAGGGTCTTCACTGAAGCTTTCTTT.

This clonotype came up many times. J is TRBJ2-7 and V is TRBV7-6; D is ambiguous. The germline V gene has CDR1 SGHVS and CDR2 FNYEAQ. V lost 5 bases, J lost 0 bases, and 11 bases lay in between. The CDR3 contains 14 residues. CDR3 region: CASSMDVLSYEQYF. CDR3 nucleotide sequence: TGTGCCAGCAGCATGGACGTCCTCTCCTACGAGCAGTACTTC.

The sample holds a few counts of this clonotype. The CDR3 DNA is TGTGCCAGCAGTCAGGGGGCTGGGAGCAATCAGCCCCAGCATTTT. Translating it yields CASSQGAGSNQPQHF. The chain recombines TRBV2 with TRBJ1-5; 8 bases fit TRBD1. V dropped 5 bases and J dropped 1; count of bases not matched to a gene: 4. This CDR3 region has 15 residues. Germline-derived CDR1 and CDR2 are SNHLY and FYNNEI.

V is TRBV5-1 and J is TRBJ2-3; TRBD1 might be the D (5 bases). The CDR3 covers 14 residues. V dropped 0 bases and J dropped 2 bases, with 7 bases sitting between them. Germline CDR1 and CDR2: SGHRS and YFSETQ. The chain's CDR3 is CASSLARVTDTQYF. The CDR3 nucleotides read TGCGCCAGCAGCTTGGCCAGGGTCACAGATACGCAGTATTTT.

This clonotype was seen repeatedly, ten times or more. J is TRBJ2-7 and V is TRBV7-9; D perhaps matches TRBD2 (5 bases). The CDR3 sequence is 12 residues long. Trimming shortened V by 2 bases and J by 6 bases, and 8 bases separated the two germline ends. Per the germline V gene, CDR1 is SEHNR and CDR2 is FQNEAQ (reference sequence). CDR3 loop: CASSLTGVEQYF. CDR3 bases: TGTGCCAGCAGCTTAACCGGGGTCGAGCAGTACTTC.

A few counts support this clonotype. The CDR3 protein is CASSQDATGNNQPQHF. The CDR3 nucleotides read TGCGCCAGCAGCCAAGATGCCACAGGGAACAATCAGCCCCAGCATTTT. The V gene is TRBV4-3, the J gene TRBJ1-5; a weak D match, TRBD1 (6 bases). This CDR3 comprises 16 residues. The germline V gene encodes CDR1 LGHNA and CDR2 YSLEER. V lost 0 bases to trimming and J lost 3 bases, with 12 bases between them.

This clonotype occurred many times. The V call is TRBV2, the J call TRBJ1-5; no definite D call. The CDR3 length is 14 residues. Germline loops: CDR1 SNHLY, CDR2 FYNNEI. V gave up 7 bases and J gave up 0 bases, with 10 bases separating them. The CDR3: CASTYLNSNQPQHF. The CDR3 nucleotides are TGTGCCAGCACATATCTAAATAGCAATCAGCCCCAGCATTTT.

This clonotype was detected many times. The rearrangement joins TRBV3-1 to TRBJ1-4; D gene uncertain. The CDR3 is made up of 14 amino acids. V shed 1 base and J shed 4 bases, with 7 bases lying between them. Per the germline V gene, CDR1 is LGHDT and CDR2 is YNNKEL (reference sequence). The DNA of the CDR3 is TGTGCCAGCAGCCAAGGGCGGCTTAATGAAAAACTGTTTTTT. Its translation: CASSQGRLNEKLFF.

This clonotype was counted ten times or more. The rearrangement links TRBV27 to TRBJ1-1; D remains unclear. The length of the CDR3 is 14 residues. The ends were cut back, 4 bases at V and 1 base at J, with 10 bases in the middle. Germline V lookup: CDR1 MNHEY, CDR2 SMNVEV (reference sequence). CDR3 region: CASSSPLKNTEAFF. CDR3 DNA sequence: TGTGCCAGCAGTTCCCCACTAAAGAACACTGAAGCTTTCTTT.

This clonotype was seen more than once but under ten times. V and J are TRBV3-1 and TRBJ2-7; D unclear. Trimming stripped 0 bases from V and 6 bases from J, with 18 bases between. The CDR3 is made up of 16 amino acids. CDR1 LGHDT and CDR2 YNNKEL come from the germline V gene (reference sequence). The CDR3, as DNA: TGTGCCAGCAGCCAAGAAGGCATTCGGCTGTCGGGCGAGCAGTACTTC. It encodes CASSQEGIRLSGEQYF.

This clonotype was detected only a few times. CDR3 sequence reads: CARSPMNTEAFF. DNA for the CDR3: TGTGCCAGGAGCCCAATGAACACTGAAGCTTTCTTT. The chain recombines TRBV5-6 with TRBJ1-1; D is undetermined. Trimming pared 8 bases from V and 0 bases from J, leaving 8 bases between. This CDR3 contains 12 residues. Germline lookup yields CDR1 SGHDT and CDR2 YYEEEE.

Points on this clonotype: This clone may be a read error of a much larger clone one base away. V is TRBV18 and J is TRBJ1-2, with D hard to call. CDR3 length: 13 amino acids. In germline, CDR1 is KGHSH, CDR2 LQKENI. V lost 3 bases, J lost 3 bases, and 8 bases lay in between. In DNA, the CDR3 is TGTGCCAGCTCACCCAACCTCTACTATGGCTACACCTTC. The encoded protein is CASSPNLYYGYTF.

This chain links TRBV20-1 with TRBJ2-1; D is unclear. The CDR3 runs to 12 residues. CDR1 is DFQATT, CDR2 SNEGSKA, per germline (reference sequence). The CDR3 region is CRADLGDNEQFF. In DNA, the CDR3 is TGCAGGGCAGACTTGGGCGACAATGAGCAGTTCTTC.

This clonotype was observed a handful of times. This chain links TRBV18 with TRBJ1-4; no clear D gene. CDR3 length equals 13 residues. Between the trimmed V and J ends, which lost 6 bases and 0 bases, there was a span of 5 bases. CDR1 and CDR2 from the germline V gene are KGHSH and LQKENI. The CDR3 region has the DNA TGTGCCAGCTCTGGGACAACTAATGAAAAACTGTTTTTT. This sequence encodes CASSGTTNEKLFF.

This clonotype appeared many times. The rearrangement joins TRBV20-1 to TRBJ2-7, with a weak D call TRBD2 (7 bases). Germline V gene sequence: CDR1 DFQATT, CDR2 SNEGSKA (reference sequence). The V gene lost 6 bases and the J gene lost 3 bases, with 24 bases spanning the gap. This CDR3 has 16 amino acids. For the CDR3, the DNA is TGCAGTGCCATTGGGGGGGCGGCAGCCTATGTCTACGAGCAGTACTTC. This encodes CSAIGGAAAYVYEQYF.

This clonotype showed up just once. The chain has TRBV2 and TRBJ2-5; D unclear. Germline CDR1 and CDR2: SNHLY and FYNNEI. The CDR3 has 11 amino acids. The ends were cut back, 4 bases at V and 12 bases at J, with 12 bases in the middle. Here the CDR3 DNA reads TGTGCCAGCAGTGGAGCCCATCAAGAGTACTTC. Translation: CASSGAHQEYF.

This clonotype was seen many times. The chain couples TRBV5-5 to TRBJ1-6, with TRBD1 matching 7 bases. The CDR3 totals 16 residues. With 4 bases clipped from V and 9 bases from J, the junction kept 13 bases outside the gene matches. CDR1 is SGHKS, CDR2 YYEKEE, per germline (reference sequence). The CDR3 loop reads CASSARTQGGSSPLHF. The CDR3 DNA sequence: TGTGCCAGCAGCGCCCGTACCCAAGGGGGCAGTTCACCCCTCCACTTT.

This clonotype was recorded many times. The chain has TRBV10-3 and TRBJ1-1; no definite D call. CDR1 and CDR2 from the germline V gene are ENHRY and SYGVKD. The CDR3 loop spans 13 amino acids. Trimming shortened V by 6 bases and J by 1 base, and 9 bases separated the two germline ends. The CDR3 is CAISPTANTEAFF. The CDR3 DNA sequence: TGTGCCATCAGCCCCACAGCGAACACTGAAGCTTTCTTT.

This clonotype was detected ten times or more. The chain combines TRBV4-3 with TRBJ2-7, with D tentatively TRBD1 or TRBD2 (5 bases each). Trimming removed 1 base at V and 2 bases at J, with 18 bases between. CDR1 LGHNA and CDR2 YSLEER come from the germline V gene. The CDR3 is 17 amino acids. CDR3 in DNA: TGCGCCAGCAGCCAAGTGTATGGGGGATTTTCCGCCTACGAGCAGTACTTC. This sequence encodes CASSQVYGGFSAYEQYF.

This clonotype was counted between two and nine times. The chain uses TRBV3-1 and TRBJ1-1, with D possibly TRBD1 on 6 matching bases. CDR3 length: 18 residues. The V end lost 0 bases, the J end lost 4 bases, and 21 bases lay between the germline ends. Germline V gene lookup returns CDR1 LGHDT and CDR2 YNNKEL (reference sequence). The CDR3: CASSQDKRGTWRGTEAFF. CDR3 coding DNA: TGTGCCAGCAGCCAAGATAAAAGGGGGACATGGAGGGGCACTGAAGCTTTCTTT.

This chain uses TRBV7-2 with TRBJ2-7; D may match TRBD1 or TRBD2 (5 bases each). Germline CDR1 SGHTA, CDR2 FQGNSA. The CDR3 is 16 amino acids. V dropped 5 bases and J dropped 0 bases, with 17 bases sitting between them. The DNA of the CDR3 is TGTGCCAGCAGCCAGGGACGACGGATGAGCTCCTACGAGCAGTACTTC. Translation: CASSQGRRMSSYEQYF.

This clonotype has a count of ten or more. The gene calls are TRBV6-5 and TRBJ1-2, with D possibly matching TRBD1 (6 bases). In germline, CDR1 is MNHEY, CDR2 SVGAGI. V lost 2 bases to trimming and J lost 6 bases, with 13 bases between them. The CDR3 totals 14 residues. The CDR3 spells CASSYGGRGNGYTF. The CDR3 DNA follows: TGTGCCAGCAGTTACGGGGGGCGCGGGAATGGCTACACCTTC.

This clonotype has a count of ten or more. The CDR3 spells CASSQDQAPPYEQYF. The CDR3, as DNA: TGTGCCAGCAGCCAAGACCAGGCACCCCCCTACGAGCAGTACTTC. The chain employs TRBV3-1 and TRBJ2-7; D is unclear. V lost 0 bases to trimming and J lost 2 bases, with 11 bases between them. This CDR3 comprises 15 residues. In germline, CDR1 is LGHDT, CDR2 YNNKEL (reference sequence).